This TCR beta chain was identified during a study of T cell responses to AZD1222 COVID-19 vaccine. Broader study findings: Donors skewed white British and female; clonal diversity was possibly underestimated.

Concerning this clone: Its antigen is unknown.

The CDR3 consists of 15 residues. V was pared by 0 bases and J by 2 bases, with 7 bases between. Germline V gene lookup returns CDR1 LGHDT and CDR2 YNNKEL (reference sequence). TCRdb's table, derived via immunoSEQ multiplex PCR, lists solely in-frame clones and lacks some. The sample yields 160,000 or so clones, 75% to 90% seen once. The sequenced sample was peripheral blood, obtained 28 days after the second dose of the MenACWY control vaccine. The chain uses TRBV3-1 (or the pseudogene TRBV3-2) and TRBJ2-2; D is undetermined. The sequence derives from an adult who received the MenACWY meningococcal vaccine as a control. The CDR3 protein is CASSQDPRNTGELFF. DNA for the CDR3: TGTGCCAGCAGCCAAGACCCTAGAAACACCGGGGAGCTGTTTTTT.